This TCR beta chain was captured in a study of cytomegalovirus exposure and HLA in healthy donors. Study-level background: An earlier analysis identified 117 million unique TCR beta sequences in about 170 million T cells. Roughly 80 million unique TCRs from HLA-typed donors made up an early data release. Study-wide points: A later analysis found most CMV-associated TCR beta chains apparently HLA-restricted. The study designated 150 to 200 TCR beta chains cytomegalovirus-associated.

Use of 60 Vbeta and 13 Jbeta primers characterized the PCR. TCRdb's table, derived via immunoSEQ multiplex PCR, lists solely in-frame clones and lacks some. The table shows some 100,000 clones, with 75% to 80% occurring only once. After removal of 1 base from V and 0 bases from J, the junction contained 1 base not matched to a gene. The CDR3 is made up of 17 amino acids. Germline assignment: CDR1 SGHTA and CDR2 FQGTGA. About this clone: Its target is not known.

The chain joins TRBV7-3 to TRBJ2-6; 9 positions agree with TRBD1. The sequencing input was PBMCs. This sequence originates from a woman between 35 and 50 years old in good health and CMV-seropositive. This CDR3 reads CASSLMGQGSGANVLTF. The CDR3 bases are TGTGCCAGCAGCTTAATGGGACAGGGCTCTGGGGCCAACGTCCTGACTTTC.